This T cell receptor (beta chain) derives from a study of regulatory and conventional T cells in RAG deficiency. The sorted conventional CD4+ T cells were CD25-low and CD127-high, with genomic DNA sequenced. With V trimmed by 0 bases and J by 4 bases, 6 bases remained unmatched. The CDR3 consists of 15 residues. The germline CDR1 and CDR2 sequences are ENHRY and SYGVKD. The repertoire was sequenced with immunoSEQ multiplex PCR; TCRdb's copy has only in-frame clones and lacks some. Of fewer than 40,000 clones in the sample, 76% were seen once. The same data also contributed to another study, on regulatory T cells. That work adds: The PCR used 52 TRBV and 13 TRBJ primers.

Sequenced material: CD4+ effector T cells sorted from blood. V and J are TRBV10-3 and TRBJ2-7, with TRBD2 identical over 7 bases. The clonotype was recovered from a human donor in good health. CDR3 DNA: TGTGCCATCAGTGAGTCGAGGGAGGGGTTATACGAGCAGTACTTC. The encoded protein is CAISESREGLYEQYF.